The 10 T cell receptor beta chains reported below all come from one sample, sequenced in a study of T cell repertoires in cytomegalovirus infection. Their antigen targets remain unknown. TCRdb independently ran MiXCR on the reads; one entry per CDR3 protein. The table lists about 500,000 distinct CDR3 sequences, 25% to 35% of them singletons. The material sequenced was cultured PBMCs, taken from culture after CMV antigen stimulation. These receptors all come from a human donor in good health (CMV status not recorded). Some clones in this sample may be carry-over from other donors' samples.

This clonotype was recorded a few times. The chain combines TRBV7-7 with TRBJ2-5, with TRBD1 identical over 9 bases. This CDR3 contains 15 residues. From germline, CDR1 is SSHAT and CDR2 FNYEAQ (reference sequence). Trimming at V came to 5 bases and at J to 5 bases, leaving 9 bases not matched to a gene. The CDR3 is CASSLPGQGLETQYF. CDR3 nucleotide sequence: TGTGCCAGCAGCCTTCCGGGACAGGGACTGGAGACCCAGTACTTC.

This clonotype was observed many times. The rearrangement uses TRBV24-1 and TRBJ2-5, with 8 bases aligning to TRBD2. Germline assignment: CDR1 KGHDR and CDR2 SFDVKD. The CDR3 totals 15 residues. J lost 1 base, V lost 4 bases, and 4 bases had no gene match. As DNA, the CDR3 is TGTGCCACCAGTGAGATAGCGGGGCTCCAAGAGACCCAGTACTTC. This encodes CATSEIAGLQETQYF.

The sample holds a few counts of this clonotype. The chain is built from TRBV25-1 and TRBJ2-2; 9 nucleotides agree with TRBD1. The CDR3 runs to 15 residues. J lost 4 bases, V lost 1 base, and 1 base had no gene match. The germline gives CDR1 MGHDK, CDR2 SYGVNS. As DNA, the CDR3 is TGTGCCAGCAGTGAATCGGGACAGGGCACCGGGGAGCTGTTTTTT. This codes for CASSESGQGTGELFF.

Only a few counts were recorded for this clonotype. DNA of the CDR3: TGTGCCAGCAGCTACTCTCTGAGGGACGGAGGTGGCTACACCTTC. It encodes CASSYSLRDGGGYTF. The chain employs TRBV7-2 and TRBJ1-2; possible D gene TRBD1, 5 bases. V was clipped by 4 bases and J by 7 bases, with 19 bases between them. This CDR3 spans 15 amino acids. Germline CDR1 reads SGHTA; CDR2 reads FQGNSA.

This clonotype was seen more than once but under ten times. The rearrangement joins TRBV19 to TRBJ1-5; D possibly corresponds to TRBD1 (5 bases). Trimming removed 6 bases from V and 7 bases from J, with 13 bases in between. Germline-derived CDR1 and CDR2 are LNHDA and SQIVND (reference sequence). This CDR3 comprises 13 residues. CDR3 protein: CASRGQMGQPQHF. As DNA, the CDR3 is TGTGCCAGTAGGGGGCAGATGGGGCAGCCCCAGCATTTT.

The chain uses TRBV4-1 and TRBJ2-7; D is perhaps TRBD1 (6 bases). There are 15 residues in the CDR3. V was shortened by 1 base and J by 6 bases, with 16 bases between the two germline ends. CDR1 and CDR2 from the germline V gene are MGHRA and YSYEKL. The CDR3: CASSQGGRGSREQYV. The CDR3, as DNA: TGCGCCAGCAGCCAAGGGGGCAGGGGAAGCCGCGAGCAGTACGTC.

This chain uses TRBV7-6 with TRBJ2-7, with 7 bases fitting TRBD2. This CDR3 region has 15 residues. The junction had 6 bases not matched to a gene; V was cut back by 1 base and J by 3 bases. Per the germline V gene, CDR1 is SGHVS and CDR2 is FNYEAQ. The CDR3 reads CASSLGGGDLYEQYV. DNA for the CDR3: TGTGCCAGCAGCTTAGGGGGGGGGGACCTCTACGAGCAGTACGTC.

The rearrangement links TRBV7-6 to TRBJ2-7; TRBD2 matches at 7 bases. The V gene's germline CDR1 is SGHVS and CDR2 FNYEAQ. V lost 5 bases to trimming and J lost 5 bases; unmatched junction nucleotides: 9. There are 14 residues in the CDR3. CDR3 loop: CASSMTSRDDEQYF. The CDR3 bases are TGTGCCAGCAGCATGACTAGCAGGGACGACGAGCAGTACTTC.

This clonotype occurred once. V usage is TRBV19 and J usage is TRBJ1-5; 9 bases are shared with TRBD1. J was trimmed by 2 bases and V by 7 bases; bases with no gene match: 12. The CDR3 contains 17 residues. Germline CDR1 is LNHDA and CDR2 is SQIVND (reference sequence). The CDR3 reads CASTISGTGLRNQPQHF. The CDR3 coding sequence is TGTGCCAGTACCATATCCGGGACAGGGCTTCGCAATCAGCCCCAGCATTTT.

The CDR3 nucleotides read TGTGCCAGCAGCCAAGGACAGTACTCCTACGAGCAGTACGTC. Protein: CASSQGQYSYEQYV. V gene TRBV7-9 combines with J gene TRBJ2-7, with D perhaps matching TRBD1 (6 bases). This CDR3 region has 14 residues. Trimming took 5 bases from V and 0 from J, leaving 11 bases between them. CDR1 is SEHNR, CDR2 FQNEAQ, per germline (reference sequence).